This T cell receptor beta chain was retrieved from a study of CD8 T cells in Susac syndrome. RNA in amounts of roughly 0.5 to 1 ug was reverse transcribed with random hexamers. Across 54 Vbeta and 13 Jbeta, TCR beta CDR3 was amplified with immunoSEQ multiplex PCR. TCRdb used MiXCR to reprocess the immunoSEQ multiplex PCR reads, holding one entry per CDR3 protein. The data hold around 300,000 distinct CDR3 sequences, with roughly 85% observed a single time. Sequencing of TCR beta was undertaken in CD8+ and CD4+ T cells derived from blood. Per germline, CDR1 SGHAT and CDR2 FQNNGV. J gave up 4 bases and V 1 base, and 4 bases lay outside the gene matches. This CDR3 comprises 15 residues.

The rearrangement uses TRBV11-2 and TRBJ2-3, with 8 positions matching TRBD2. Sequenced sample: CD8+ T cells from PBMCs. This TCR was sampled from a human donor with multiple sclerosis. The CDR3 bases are TGTGCCAGCAGCTTAGGGACGGGAGGGCCAGATACGCAGTATTTT. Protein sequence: CASSLGTGGPDTQYF.